These T cell receptor beta chains were read from a single sample in a study of blood T cell repertoires in COVID-19. The table came from immunoSEQ multiplex PCR; TCRdb's copy has only in-frame clones and leaves some out. The sample lists approximately 120,000 clones; roughly three quarters were seen once. Sequenced sample: peripheral blood. The receptors originated from a man between 35 and 55 years old with active or convalescent COVID-19. Both conserved end residues are trimmed from each CDR3.

j_gene,v_gene,len,CDR3aa
TRBJ1-2,TRBV15,15,ATSRDYEVTGVYGYT
TRBJ1-1,TRBV11-2,13,ASSLIPSRAPEAF
TRBJ2-1,TRBV28,13,ASSFSLAGYDEQF
TRBJ1-1,TRBV30,12,AWRGTVWNTEAF
TRBJ2-1,TRBV25-1,10,ASSLARGEQF
TRBJ1-2,TRBV19,11,ASSMDRTTGYT
TRBJ2-5,TRBV4-1,14,ASSQALAGVAETQY
TRBJ2-1,TRBV30,15,AWSARQGIRSYNEQF
TRBJ1-4,TRBV28,12,ASTLAVLNEKLF
TRBJ2-1,TRBV7-3,11,ASSLNRGNEQF
TRBJ2-7,TRBV7-9,13,ASSVRDRESYEQY
TRBJ1-1,TRBV2,12,ASSIESLNTEAF
TRBJ1-2,TRBV7-2,11,ASRDRGYLGYT
TRBJ1-5,TRBV6-4,12,ASSEEGGVQPQH
TRBJ1-1,TRBV3-1/TRBV3-2,11,ASSQLSSTEAF
TRBJ2-2,TRBV19,13,ASSIGSGYPGELF
TRBJ2-1,TRBV4-1,16,ASSQDQGRGGHYNEQF
TRBJ1-2,TRBV2,14,ASRVGQGKSNYGYT
TRBJ1-2,TRBV9,13,ASSVVQGQGSGYT
TRBJ1-5,TRBV19,13,ASSIERGGDQPQH
TRBJ1-4,TRBV12-3/TRBV12-4,9,ASSSLEKLF
TRBJ1-1,TRBV7-3,12,ASSSGQVNAEAF
TRBJ2-2,TRBV2,12,ASNGALRTGELF
TRBJ2-6,TRBV7-9,17,ASSSRGSPKVSGANVLT